The clone carrying this T cell receptor beta chain appeared a few times. Its specificity is not known. Authors' analysis steps: ImmunoSEQ junction-only sequences lacked quality scores, so their filtering differed. Using immunoSEQ multiplex PCR, the repertoire was profiled, and TCRdb retains in-frame clones only, with some absent. That table furnishes V, J and clone size, whereas the DNA furnished D and trimming. The sample has roughly 640,000 clones; 97% are singletons. These data come from a study of shared clonotypes between healthy human individuals. Study background: Serving as donors were two women and a few men, whose ages spanned 18 to 49.

The donors were all Caucasian adults (living in Nashville, Tennessee). Study findings and constraints: Roughly 5% of naive CD4 clonotypes were shared across four donors.

This CDR3 spans 13 amino acids. The germline V and J ends were trimmed by 7 bases and 4 bases, with 13 bases remaining between them. The germline V gene encodes CDR1 SNHLY and CDR2 FYNNEI. Sample: naive CD4+ T cells sorted from blood. Indicated subset: CD45RA+ positively selected. The chain has TRBV2 and TRBJ1-1, with no clear D. The receptor was isolated from a woman in her thirties in good health. This CDR3 reads CASTVGGVTEAFF. In DNA form, the CDR3 reads TGTGCCAGCACCGTTGGAGGCGTCACTGAAGCTTTCTTT.